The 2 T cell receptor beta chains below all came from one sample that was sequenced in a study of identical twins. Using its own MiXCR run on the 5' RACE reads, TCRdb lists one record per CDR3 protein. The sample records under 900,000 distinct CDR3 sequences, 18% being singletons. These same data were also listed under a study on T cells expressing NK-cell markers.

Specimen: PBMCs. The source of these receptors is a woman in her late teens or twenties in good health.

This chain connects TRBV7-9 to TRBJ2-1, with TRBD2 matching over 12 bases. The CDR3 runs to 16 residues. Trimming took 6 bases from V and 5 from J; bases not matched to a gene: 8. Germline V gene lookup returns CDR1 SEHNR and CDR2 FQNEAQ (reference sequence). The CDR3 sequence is CASRSPTSGGDNEQFF. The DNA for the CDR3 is TGTGCCAGCAGGTCCCCGACTAGCGGGGGAGACAATGAGCAGTTCTTC.

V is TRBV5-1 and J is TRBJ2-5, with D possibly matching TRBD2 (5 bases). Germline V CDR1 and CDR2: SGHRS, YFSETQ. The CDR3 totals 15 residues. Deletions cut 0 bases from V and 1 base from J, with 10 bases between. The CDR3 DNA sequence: TGCGCCAGCAGCTTGGTGGAGGCTATCCAAGAGACCCAGTACTTC. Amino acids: CASSLVEAIQETQYF.